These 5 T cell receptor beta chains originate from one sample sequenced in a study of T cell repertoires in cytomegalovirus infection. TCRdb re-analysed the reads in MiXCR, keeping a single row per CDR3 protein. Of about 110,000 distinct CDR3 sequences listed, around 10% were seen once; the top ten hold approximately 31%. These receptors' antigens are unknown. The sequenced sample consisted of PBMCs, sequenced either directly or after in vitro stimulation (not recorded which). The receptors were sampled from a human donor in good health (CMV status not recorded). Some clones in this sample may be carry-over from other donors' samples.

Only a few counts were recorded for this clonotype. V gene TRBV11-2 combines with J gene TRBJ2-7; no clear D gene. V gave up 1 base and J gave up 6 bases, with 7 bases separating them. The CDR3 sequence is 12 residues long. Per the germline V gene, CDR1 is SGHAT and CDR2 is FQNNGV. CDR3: CASSLVGLEQYV. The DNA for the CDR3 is TGTGCCAGCAGCTTAGTAGGGCTCGAGCAGTACGTC.

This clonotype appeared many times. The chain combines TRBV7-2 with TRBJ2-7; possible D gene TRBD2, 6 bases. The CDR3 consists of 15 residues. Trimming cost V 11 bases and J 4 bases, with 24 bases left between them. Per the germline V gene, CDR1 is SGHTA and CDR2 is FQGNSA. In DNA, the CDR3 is TGTGCCCGGCGTTCGGAGGGTCGGTTCGGGTACGAGCAGTACTTC. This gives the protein CARRSEGRFGYEQYF.

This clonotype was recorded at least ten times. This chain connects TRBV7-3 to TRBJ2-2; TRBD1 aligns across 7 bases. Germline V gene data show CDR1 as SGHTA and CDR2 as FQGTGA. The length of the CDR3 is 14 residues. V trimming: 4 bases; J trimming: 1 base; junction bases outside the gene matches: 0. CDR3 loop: CASSWTGNTGELFF. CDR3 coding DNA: TGTGCCAGCAGCTGGACAGGGAACACCGGGGAGCTGTTTTTT.

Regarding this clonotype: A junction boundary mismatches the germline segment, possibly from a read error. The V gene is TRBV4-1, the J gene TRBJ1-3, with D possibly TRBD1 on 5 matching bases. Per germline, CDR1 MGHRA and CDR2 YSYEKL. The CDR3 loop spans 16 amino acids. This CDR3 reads CASSQDRGPSGNTIYF. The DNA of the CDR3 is TGTGCCAGCAGCCAAGATCGGGGACCGTCTGGAAACACCATATATTTT.

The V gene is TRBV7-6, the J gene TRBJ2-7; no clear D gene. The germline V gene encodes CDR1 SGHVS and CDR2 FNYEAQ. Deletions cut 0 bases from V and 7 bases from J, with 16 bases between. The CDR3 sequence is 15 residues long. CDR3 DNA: TGTGCCAGCAGCTTAGCGTCTCGTCCCCGGTCTGAGCAGTACGTC. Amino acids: CASSLASRPRSEQYV.